The T cell receptor (beta chain) described here comes from a study of identical twins. This clonotype showed up just a few times. The V gene lost 0 bases and the J gene lost 4 bases, with 17 bases spanning the gap. Germline values: CDR1 MGHRA, CDR2 YSYEKL. The CDR3 runs to 17 residues. TCRdb reprocessed the 5' RACE reads via MiXCR and lists one record per CDR3 protein. The table shows 350,000 to 500,000 distinct CDR3 sequences, with approximately 17% occurring only once. This sequence joins TRBV4-1 and TRBJ2-3; no clear D. The receptor was isolated from a man aged 45-65 years in good health. The sequencing input was naive T cells sorted from blood. Here the CDR3 DNA reads TGCGCCAGCAGCCAAGATCAGTCACGTTGGGCCCCAGATACGCAGTATTTT. Encoded protein: CASSQDQSRWAPDTQYF.